This T cell receptor (beta chain) appears in the sequencing data of a study of T cell changes during pregnancy in multiple sclerosis. Germline V gene lookup returns CDR1 SNHLY and CDR2 FYNNEI. V trimming: 8 bases; J trimming: 6 bases; junction bases outside the gene matches: 12. The CDR3 is 14 amino acids. Profiled with immunoSEQ multiplex PCR; TCRdb holds only in-frame clones, not every one. The sample consists of approximately 41,000 clones, nearly 90% of them appearing once. Sequencing was performed on CD4+ T cells from peripheral blood mononuclear cells, taken in the second trimester of pregnancy. This TCR was recovered from a female donor with multiple sclerosis, enrolled in a pregnancy study. The chain links TRBV2 to TRBJ1-1; 7 bases map to TRBD1. DNA of the CDR3: TGTGCCAGCGGGCAGGGGGACATAAAGGCTGAAGCTTTCTTT. Translating it yields CASGQGDIKAEAFF.